Each of the 26 T cell receptor beta chains below was sequenced from the same sample in a study of CD8+ T cells in alopecia areata. Reverse transcribed after extraction, RNA yielded cDNA as the sequencing template. Using immunoSEQ multiplex PCR, the repertoire was profiled, and TCRdb retains in-frame clones only, with some absent. This sample yields 150,000 to 200,000 clones, of which about 60% are seen a single time; more than 13% belongs to the top ten. The treatment: oral pan-JAK inhibitor, 5-10 mg twice daily. The source material was CD4+ T cells sorted from blood, sampled at week 24, from a patient treated with tofacitinib. The receptor set was obtained from a human donor with alopecia areata.

The rearrangement links TRBV5-1 to TRBJ2-7; possible D gene TRBD1, 6 bases. The CDR3 spans 17 residues. Germline V gene lookup returns CDR1 SGHRS and CDR2 YFSETQ. V was trimmed by 4 bases and J by 5 bases, leaving 25 bases between them. Here the CDR3 DNA reads TGCGCCAGCAGCATTGCTGGAAGAGGGGGATATGGGAACGAGCAGTACTTC. The encoded protein is CASSIAGRGGYGNEQYF.

In its sample, this clone was seen a few times. As DNA, the CDR3 is TGTGCCTGGAGTTGGGACACCACCTCCTACGAGCAGTACTTC. Translated: CAWSWDTTSYEQYF. This sequence joins TRBV30 and TRBJ2-7, with a weak D call TRBD1 (6 bases). The CDR3 has 14 amino acids. V was pared by 2 bases and J by 0 bases, with 11 bases between. Germline V lookup: CDR1 GTSNPN, CDR2 SVGIG (reference sequence).

This clone showed up just a few times. The chain combines TRBV29-1 with TRBJ2-4; no firm D call. The V gene lost 6 bases and the J gene lost 8 bases, with 17 bases spanning the gap. From germline, CDR1 is SQVTM and CDR2 ANQGSEA. This CDR3 has 13 amino acids. CDR3 sequence reads: CSVHGLKRDIQYF. The CDR3 coding sequence is TGCAGCGTCCATGGTCTCAAACGAGACATTCAGTACTTC.

The chain joins TRBV29-1 to TRBJ2-5; TRBD1 might be the D (5 bases). The V gene lost 1 base and the J gene lost 5 bases, with 20 bases spanning the gap. CDR1 is SQVTM and CDR2 is ANQGSEA in the germline V gene. The CDR3 totals 16 residues. CDR3 DNA sequence: TGCAGCGTTGAAGTTTCAGGGCGACTGGTGGGGGAGACCCAGTACTTC. Protein sequence: CSVEVSGRLVGETQYF.

V is TRBV29-1 and J is TRBJ2-7, with no clear D. Germline CDR1 is SQVTM and CDR2 is ANQGSEA. There are 12 residues in the CDR3. V was clipped by 6 bases and J by 6 bases, with 15 bases between them. The CDR3 nucleotides read TGCAGCGTCGAGGAGAACAACGTCGAGCAGTACTTC. It translates to CSVEENNVEQYF.

The chain employs TRBV9 and TRBJ1-1; no clear D gene. The CDR3 is made up of 15 amino acids. Germline V CDR1 and CDR2: SGDLS, YYNGEE. Trimming stripped 0 bases from V and 3 bases from J, with 12 bases between. The CDR3 region has the DNA TGTGCCAGCAGCGTAGCGGTGGGTCGGGACACTGAAGCTTTCTTT. Amino acid sequence: CASSVAVGRDTEAFF.

This clone turned up a few times. The V and J genes are TRBV5-1 and TRBJ1-1, with D maybe TRBD1 (6 bases). Per germline, CDR1 SGHRS and CDR2 YFSETQ. CDR3 size: 13 residues. Trimming removed 3 bases from V and 9 bases from J, with 15 bases in between. The CDR3 bases are TGCGCCAGCAGCTCGGGGGCGGCAGGGAAAGCTTTCTTT. Protein sequence: CASSSGAAGKAFF.

V is TRBV7-8 and J is TRBJ2-3; 11 bases map to TRBD2. There are 15 residues in the CDR3. Unmatched junction bases numbered 5, after V lost 4 bases and J lost 5 bases. Germline V gene data show CDR1 as SGHVS and CDR2 as FQNEAQ. CDR3 in amino acids: CASSYTSGGGDTQYF. The DNA of the CDR3 is TGTGCCAGCAGCTACACTAGCGGGGGTGGAGATACGCAGTATTTT. The full variable domain, completed using reference TRBV7-8 and TRBJ2-3, is GAGVSQSPRYKVAKRGQDVALRCDPISGHVSLFWYQQALGQGPEFLTYFQNEAQLDKSGLPSDRFFAERPEGSVSTLKIQRTQQEDSAVYLCASSYTSGGGDTQYFGPGTRLTVL.

This chain uses TRBV29-1 with TRBJ1-4; maybe TRBD1 (6 bases). Trimming removed 7 bases from V and 8 bases from J, with 14 bases in between. Germline V CDR1 and CDR2: SQVTM, ANQGSEA. This CDR3 is built from 12 residues. The CDR3 bases are TGCAGCGCGGGGGGCGGCGAAGAAAAACTGTTTTTT. Amino acids: CSAGGGEEKLFF.

This clone turned up a few times. The J gene is TRBJ2-1, the V gene TRBV9; D gene uncertain. This CDR3 has 15 residues. Between the trimmed V and J ends, which lost 0 bases and 12 bases, there was a span of 19 bases. The V gene's germline CDR1 is SGDLS and CDR2 YYNGEE. The CDR3 nucleotides are TGTGCCAGCAGCGTAGGGGCAACCCACGCCTTTAGGCAGTTCTTC. Its protein product is CASSVGATHAFRQFF.

This clone was seen once. J is TRBJ1-1 and V is TRBV29-1; D unclear. Germline V gene sequence: CDR1 SQVTM, CDR2 ANQGSEA. V was pared by 0 bases and J by 5 bases, with 13 bases between. CDR3 length: 14 amino acids. DNA of the CDR3: TGCAGCGTTGAAGATAATTTGGGGATTACTGAAGCTTTCTTT. It is translated as CSVEDNLGITEAFF.

The V and J genes are TRBV30 and TRBJ1-5; maybe TRBD1 (6 bases). CDR1 is GTSNPN and CDR2 is SVGIG in the germline V gene (reference sequence). The V end was cut by 2 bases, the J end by 2 bases, with 7 bases between. The CDR3 sequence is 13 residues long. The CDR3 DNA is TGTGCCTGGAGTCCAGGGGGCAATCAGCCCCAGCATTTT. Translated: CAWSPGGNQPQHF.

In its sample, this clone was seen a few times. The V gene is TRBV4-1, the J gene TRBJ2-3, with 13 bases fitting TRBD2. CDR1 MGHRA and CDR2 YSYEKL come from the germline V gene. This CDR3 region has 20 residues. The J segment lost 4 bases and the V segment lost 0 bases, leaving 13 bases of the junction unmatched. The CDR3 loop reads CASSQEPTSGGAFRADTQYF. CDR3 sequence (DNA): TGCGCCAGCAGCCAAGAGCCTACTAGCGGGGGGGCGTTCCGTGCAGATACGCAGTATTTT.

The J gene is TRBJ1-1, the V gene TRBV29-1; a weak D match, TRBD1 (5 bases). The CDR3 consists of 13 residues. Trimming shortened V by 3 bases and J by 5 bases, and 13 bases separated the two germline ends. Germline lookup yields CDR1 SQVTM and CDR2 ANQGSEA. The CDR3 reads CSVDRQGRTEAFF. The CDR3 DNA sequence: TGCAGCGTTGACCGCCAGGGTCGGACTGAAGCTTTCTTT.

This chain joins TRBV6-5 and TRBJ2-7; possible D gene TRBD2, 5 bases. V dropped 6 bases and J dropped 2 bases, with 17 bases sitting between them. The CDR3 is 15 residues long. Per germline, CDR1 MNHEY and CDR2 SVGAGI. The CDR3 DNA follows: TGTGCCAGCAGAGGCCGGGATCGGCCCCCCTACGAGCAGTACTTC. It yields the protein CASRGRDRPPYEQYF.

This clone was recorded a few times. This rearrangement joins TRBV27 to TRBJ2-7; TRBD2 agrees at 10 bases. The V segment lost 2 bases and the J segment 5 bases; nucleotides outside the gene matches: 0. This CDR3 is 13 amino acids long. Per the germline V gene, CDR1 is MNHEY and CDR2 is SMNVEV (reference sequence). CDR3 sequence: CASSLLAGDEQYF. CDR3 coding DNA: TGTGCCAGCAGTTTACTAGCGGGGGACGAGCAGTACTTC.

V usage is TRBV27 and J usage is TRBJ2-6; D is uncertain. This CDR3 contains 15 residues. Germline-derived CDR1 and CDR2 are MNHEY and SMNVEV (reference sequence). V was clipped by 2 bases and J by 0 bases, with 5 bases between them. CDR3 residues: CASSLGTSGANVLTF. The DNA for the CDR3 is TGTGCCAGCAGTTTAGGAACCTCTGGGGCCAACGTCCTGACTTTC.

This clone appeared once. This sequence joins TRBV18 and TRBJ2-7; maybe TRBD1 (6 bases). Germline CDR1 reads KGHSH; CDR2 reads LQKENI. This CDR3 region has 14 residues. V was pared by 6 bases and J by 3 bases, with 15 bases between. The CDR3 DNA reads as TGTGCCAGCTCCCAACAGGGCGACCTCTACGAGCAGTACTTC. This translates into CASSQQGDLYEQYF.

J is TRBJ1-5 and V is TRBV11-1, with 7 bases that match TRBD1. Germline loops: CDR1 SGHAT, CDR2 FQDESV (reference sequence). This CDR3 has 16 residues. Trimming removed 4 bases from V and 4 bases from J; junction bases left unmatched: 10. CDR3 DNA sequence: TGTGCCAGCAGCTCCGGGCGGGGACAGCGGAATCAGCCCCAGCATTTT. This encodes CASSSGRGQRNQPQHF. Based on the CDR3 plus reference TRBV11-1 and TRBJ1-5, the full variable domain is EAEVAQSPRYKITEKSQAVAFWCDPISGHATLYWYRQILGQGPELLVQFQDESVVDDSQLPKDRFSAERLKGVDSTLKIQPAELGDSAMYLCASSSGRGQRNQPQHFGDGTRLSIL.

This clone has only one observation. The V and J genes are TRBV29-1 and TRBJ2-7; the D is unclear. The CDR3 is 14 residues long. Trimming cost V 1 base and J 0 bases, with 10 bases left between them. Germline CDR1 and CDR2: SQVTM and ANQGSEA. CDR3 bases: TGCAGCGTTGAAGTCAGGTGGGGCTCCTACGAGCAGTACTTC. This encodes CSVEVRWGSYEQYF.

This clone occurred a few times. The gene calls are TRBV30 and TRBJ2-2; D ambiguous. Germline V gene data show CDR1 as GTSNPN and CDR2 as SVGIG (reference sequence). Trimming took off 3 bases at V and 14 bases at J, with 16 bases between the two ends. This CDR3 contains 12 residues. The CDR3 DNA reads as TGTGCCTGGAGCGGAAGATTTGTCGACCTGTTTTTT. Residues: CAWSGRFVDLFF.

The J gene is TRBJ2-4, the V gene TRBV5-4, with D maybe TRBD2 (6 bases). The V end lost 1 base, the J end lost 0 bases, and 11 bases lay between the germline ends. The length of the CDR3 is 16 residues. CDR1 is SGHNT, CDR2 YYREEE, per germline (reference sequence). DNA of the CDR3: TGTGCCAGCAGCTTGTGGGGGGAGGTAGCCAAAAACATTCAGTACTTC. It specifies CASSLWGEVAKNIQYF.

The chain recombines TRBV30 with TRBJ2-3; tentatively, D is TRBD1 (6 bases). CDR1 and CDR2 (germline): GTSNPN, SVGIG (reference sequence). This CDR3 region has 15 residues. Deletions cut 0 bases from V and 1 base from J, with 11 bases between. This CDR3 reads CAWSVKGGGTDTQYF. CDR3 coding DNA: TGTGCCTGGAGTGTAAAAGGGGGTGGCACAGATACGCAGTATTTT.

This chain joins TRBV29-1 and TRBJ1-3; tentatively, D is TRBD1 (5 bases). V shed 5 bases and J shed 0 bases, with 11 bases lying between them. Germline V gives CDR1 SQVTM, CDR2 ANQGSEA. The CDR3 has 14 residues. The CDR3 reads CSVRGDSSGNTIYF. The CDR3 region has the DNA TGCAGCGTTCGGGGCGATAGCTCTGGAAACACCATATATTTT.

The sample holds a few counts of this clone. This rearrangement joins TRBV15 to TRBJ2-5, with D maybe TRBD1 (5 bases). The germline V gene encodes CDR1 LNHNV and CDR2 YYDKDF (reference sequence). V lost 0 bases and J 0 bases, leaving 8 bases between the germline ends. This CDR3 comprises 15 residues. The CDR3, as DNA: TGTGCCACCAGCAGAGATACAGGAGACCAAGAGACCCAGTACTTC. It specifies CATSRDTGDQETQYF. The whole variable domain, filled in from reference TRBV15 and TRBJ2-5, reads DAMVIQNPRYQVTQFGKPVTLSCSQTLNHNVMYWYQQKSSQAPKLLFHYYDKDFNNEADTPDNFQSRRPNTSFCFLDIRSPGLGDTAMYLCATSRDTGDQETQYFGPGTRLLVL.

The gene calls are TRBV25-1 and TRBJ2-7; 7 nucleotides agree with TRBD2. Germline-derived CDR1 and CDR2 are MGHDK and SYGVNS. V shed 3 bases, J shed 0 bases, and the junction held 8 bases outside the gene matches. The CDR3 spans 16 residues. CDR3 DNA: TGTGCCAGCAGTGACCTGGGAGAGCGGGGCTCCTACGAGCAGTACTTC. Amino acid sequence: CASSDLGERGSYEQYF.